Listed here are 3 T cell receptor beta chains from one sample, sequenced in a study of blood T cell repertoires in COVID-19. Sequencing was performed with immunoSEQ multiplex PCR; in TCRdb, only in-frame clones are kept and a portion is missing. The data contain just under 250,000 clones, roughly 89% of them seen just once; the ten biggest clones take up 3.5% to 5%. Input material: PBMCs or T cells enriched from blood (not recorded which). The receptor set was obtained from a woman aged 25-40 years who had recovered from COVID-19.

The V call is TRBV5-4, the J call TRBJ2-1; D is ambiguous. V shed 8 bases and J shed 4 bases, with 19 bases lying between them. Germline CDR1 reads SGHNT; CDR2 reads YYREEE (reference sequence). The length of the CDR3 is 15 residues. CDR3 sequence: CASHPWRSRYNEQFF. CDR3 sequence (DNA): TGTGCCAGTCACCCCTGGCGGTCACGGTACAATGAGCAGTTCTTC.

V usage is TRBV18 and J usage is TRBJ2-7; TRBD1 might be the D (6 bases). The CDR3 is 14 amino acids. Germline V gene lookup returns CDR1 KGHSH and CDR2 LQKENI. V was shortened by 2 bases and J by 3 bases, with 11 bases between the two germline ends. CDR3 region: CASSPSGQIYEQYF. DNA for the CDR3: TGTGCCAGCTCACCATCCGGACAGATCTACGAGCAGTACTTC. The full variable domain, in which reference TRBV18 and TRBJ2-7 provide the parts outside the CDR3, is NAGVMQNPRHLVRRRGQEARLRCSPMKGHSHVYWYRQLPEEGLKFMVYLQKENIIDESGMPKERFSAEFPKEGPSILRIQQVVRGDSAAYFCASSPSGQIYEQYFGPGTRLTVT.

This clone was observed a handful of times. The gene calls are TRBV2 and TRBJ1-5; 8 positions agree with TRBD1. The length of the CDR3 is 16 residues. The V gene's germline CDR1 is SNHLY and CDR2 FYNNEI. The trim removed 5 bases at V and 5 bases at J, leaving 11 bases unmatched. The CDR3 nucleotides read TGTGCCAGCAGTAGAAACGGGGACAGGCGATATCAGCCCCAGCATTTT. Residues: CASSRNGDRRYQPQHF.